These 30 T cell receptor beta chains were all obtained from the same sample, sequenced in a study of cytomegalovirus exposure and HLA in healthy donors. Primers: 60 Vbeta forward and 13 Jbeta reverse. Profiled with immunoSEQ multiplex PCR; TCRdb holds only in-frame clones, not every one. The sample includes 130,000 to 150,000 clones, over 65% of them seen just once. The sample consisted of PBMCs. The source of these receptors is a female donor in good health and CMV-seronegative.

In its sample, this clone was seen once. The V and J genes are TRBV29-1 and TRBJ2-5, with 14 bases lining up with TRBD2. From germline, CDR1 is SQVTM and CDR2 ANQGSEA. The CDR3 is made up of 15 amino acids. Losses at the gene ends were 7 bases for V and 5 bases for J; bases not matched to a gene: 9. The CDR3 protein is CSAPGLAGALETQYF. The CDR3 DNA reads TGCAGCGCCCCGGGACTAGCGGGAGCCTTGGAGACCCAGTACTTC.

The chain has TRBV7-6 and TRBJ2-5; possibly TRBD1 for D (6 bases). With 5 bases removed from V and 5 bases from J, the gap between germline ends came to 15 bases. Per germline, CDR1 SGHVS and CDR2 FNYEAQ. The CDR3 consists of 14 residues. The CDR3 DNA sequence: TGTGCCAGCAGCGCATCAGTGGGGGCGGAGACCCAGTACTTC. This codes for CASSASVGAETQYF.

This CDR3 is CASKTGTEAFF. CDR3 nucleotides: TGTGCCAGCAAGACTGGGACTGAAGCTTTCTTT. The chain couples TRBV6-1 to TRBJ1-1; the D is unclear. Germline V gives CDR1 MNHNS, CDR2 SASEGT. This CDR3 contains 11 residues. The V end was cut by 7 bases, the J end by 5 bases, with 8 bases between.

This chain joins TRBV25-1 and TRBJ1-2, with D unresolved. Germline lookup yields CDR1 MGHDK and CDR2 SYGVNS. This CDR3 is 15 amino acids long. With 6 bases removed from V and 3 bases from J, the gap between germline ends came to 17 bases. CDR3: CASSPDRGGDYGYTF. The CDR3, as DNA: TGTGCCAGCAGCCCCGATAGAGGCGGGGACTATGGCTACACCTTC.

CDR3: CASSWGGGTEAFF. CDR3 DNA sequence: TGTGCCAGCAGCTGGGGGGGTGGGACTGAAGCTTTCTTT. The chain combines TRBV25-1 with TRBJ1-1; D perhaps matches TRBD1 (5 bases). The CDR3 contains 13 residues. Per the germline V gene, CDR1 is MGHDK and CDR2 is SYGVNS. Trimming stripped 6 bases from V and 5 bases from J, with 13 bases between.

V usage is TRBV28 and J usage is TRBJ2-5, with TRBD1 matching 12 bases. The DNA end is more similar to TRBJ2-7, so the J call may be wrong. The CDR3 is made up of 14 amino acids. CDR1 is MDHEN, CDR2 SYDVKM, per germline. CDR3 nucleotides: TGTGCCAGCAGGGGACAGGGGGCTTTCTACGAGCAGTACTTC. Protein: CASRGQGAFYEQYF.

The V gene is TRBV27, the J gene TRBJ2-5, with 9 bases fitting TRBD2. The CDR3 extends over 15 amino acids. Trimming at V came to 5 bases and at J to 3 bases, leaving 7 bases not matched to a gene. Per germline, CDR1 MNHEY and CDR2 SMNVEV (reference sequence). The CDR3 nucleotides read TGTGCCAGCAGTAGGGGGACTAGCAGTAAAGAGACCCAGTACTTC. Encoded protein: CASSRGTSSKETQYF.

The V and J genes are TRBV19 and TRBJ1-1, with unresolved D. CDR1 is LNHDA and CDR2 is SQIVND in the germline V gene (reference sequence). Trimming cost V 8 bases and J 1 base, with 11 bases left between them. The CDR3 length is 13 residues. This CDR3 reads CASHGRPNTEAFF. The CDR3 DNA is TGTGCCAGTCATGGCAGGCCGAACACTGAAGCTTTCTTT.

The CDR3 region has the DNA TGCGCCAGCAGCTTGGGGGACAGGGTGGGGTTATCGAAACTGTTTTTT. Protein: CASSLGDRVGLSKLFF. The chain is built from TRBV5-1 and TRBJ1-4; 9 bases align to TRBD1. The germline gives CDR1 SGHRS, CDR2 YFSETQ. The CDR3 is made up of 16 amino acids. Unmatched junction bases numbered 11, after V lost 0 bases and J lost 11 bases.

The chain is built from TRBV5-1 and TRBJ2-7; D unresolved. Germline V gene lookup returns CDR1 SGHRS and CDR2 YFSETQ. There are 13 residues in the CDR3. V shed 4 bases and J shed 2 bases, with 10 bases lying between them. DNA for the CDR3: TGCGCCAGCAGCCATAGAGAGACCTACGAGCAGTACTTC. This sequence encodes CASSHRETYEQYF.

The chain joins TRBV28 to TRBJ1-3, with unresolved D. CDR3 length: 13 amino acids. Trimming removed 5 bases at V and 2 bases at J, with 7 bases between. Per the germline V gene, CDR1 is MDHEN and CDR2 is SYDVKM. The CDR3 DNA sequence: TGTGCCAGCAGTGAGGTTACTGGAAACACCATATATTTT. Its protein is CASSEVTGNTIYF.

The V and J genes are TRBV6-1 and TRBJ2-7; 7 nucleotides match TRBD1. Trimming removed 3 bases from V and 6 bases from J; junction bases left unmatched: 11. CDR3 length: 15 residues. Germline CDR1 is MNHNS and CDR2 is SASEGT. CDR3 loop: CASSDPATGSGEQYF. The CDR3, as DNA: TGTGCCAGCAGTGACCCGGCGACAGGGTCGGGCGAGCAGTACTTC.

This clone was picked up one time. The chain has TRBV27 and TRBJ1-1; no clear D. Trimming pared 7 bases from V and 6 bases from J, leaving 15 bases between. CDR3 size: 13 residues. The V gene's germline CDR1 is MNHEY and CDR2 SMNVEV (reference sequence). CDR3 loop: CASINTRVSEAFF. In DNA form, the CDR3 reads TGTGCCAGCATTAATACTCGTGTTTCTGAAGCTTTCTTT.

V gene TRBV18 combines with J gene TRBJ2-3; 7 bases map to TRBD2. With 4 bases clipped from V and 5 bases from J, the junction kept 12 bases outside the gene matches. CDR3 length equals 16 residues. CDR1 and CDR2 from the germline V gene are KGHSH and LQKENI. The chain's CDR3 is CASSRIGGSREDTQYF. CDR3 in DNA: TGTGCCAGCTCACGAATTGGCGGGAGTAGGGAAGATACGCAGTATTTT.

The chain employs TRBV2 and TRBJ1-5, with 9 bases aligning to TRBD1. This CDR3 region has 14 residues. With V trimmed by 4 bases and J by 5 bases, 3 bases remained unmatched. In germline, CDR1 is SNHLY, CDR2 FYNNEI. The CDR3 DNA reads TGTGCCAGCAGTGGTGGACAGGGGTATCAGCCCCAGCATTTT. Its translation is CASSGGQGYQPQHF.

The V gene is TRBV19, the J gene TRBJ1-6; D may be TRBD1 (5 bases). CDR1 is LNHDA, CDR2 SQIVND, per germline (reference sequence). The V end was cut by 5 bases, the J end by 11 bases, with 19 bases between. The CDR3 extends over 15 amino acids. In DNA form, the CDR3 reads TGTGCCAGTAGTCCACCTTCGGGGGGGATAACACCCCTCCACTTT. Translation: CASSPPSGGITPLHF.

V is TRBV28 and J is TRBJ2-7, with a possible D match to TRBD2 (5 bases). The germline V gene encodes CDR1 MDHEN and CDR2 SYDVKM. With 3 bases removed from V and 0 bases from J, the gap between germline ends came to 15 bases. This CDR3 is 16 amino acids long. CDR3 bases: TGTGCCAGCAGTTTTACCCCCGGGAAGAGCTCCTACGAGCAGTACTTC. Residues: CASSFTPGKSSYEQYF.

This chain connects TRBV5-8 to TRBJ2-3, with TRBD2 identical over 7 bases. The CDR3 covers 13 residues. Trimming cost V 4 bases and J 6 bases; bases outside gene matches: 5. Germline lookup yields CDR1 SGHTS and CDR2 YDEGEE. CDR3 protein: CASSPGLGDTQYF. The DNA for the CDR3 is TGTGCCAGCAGCCCAGGACTAGGGGATACGCAGTATTTT. The complete variable domain, with remaining parts taken from reference TRBV5-8 and TRBJ2-3, reads EAGVTQSPTHLIKTRGQQATLRCSPISGHTSVYWYQQALGLGLQFLLWYDEGEERNRGNFPPRFSGRQFPNYSSELNVNALELEDSALYLCASSPGLGDTQYFGPGTRLTVL.

This clone was seen more than once but under ten times. The chain carries TRBV5-6 and TRBJ2-7; 7 bases agree with TRBD1. Germline CDR1 SGHDT, CDR2 YYEEEE. The CDR3 extends over 15 amino acids. The V and J ends lost 5 bases and 4 bases, in that order; junction bases with no gene match: 12. CDR3 DNA sequence: TGTGCCAGCAGGTTTTTGGGACAGTCCGTATACGAGCAGTACTTC. This encodes CASRFLGQSVYEQYF.

CDR3 loop: CASSASGIGNTIYF. CDR3 nucleotides: TGTGCCAGCAGTGCCTCAGGTATTGGAAACACCATATATTTT. The chain employs TRBV2 and TRBJ1-3; D not resolved. Germline CDR1 is SNHLY and CDR2 is FYNNEI. The V and J ends lost 4 bases and 3 bases respectively, with 10 bases between them. The CDR3 is 14 residues long.

This clone was detected a few times. The identical CDR3 is also encoded by other nucleotide sequences in the sample. This sequence joins TRBV11-2 and TRBJ2-5; the D gene is possibly TRBD2 (5 bases). This CDR3 region has 12 residues. The germline gives CDR1 SGHAT, CDR2 FQNNGV. Deletions cut 5 bases from V and 5 bases from J, with 9 bases between. The CDR3 spells CASSPTGETQYF. Written as DNA, the CDR3 is TGTGCCAGCAGCCCTACGGGGGAGACCCAGTACTTC.

The gene calls are TRBV28 and TRBJ1-5; 7 bases line up with TRBD1. The CDR3 length is 16 residues. Germline CDR1 and CDR2: MDHEN and SYDVKM. Trimming removed 6 bases from V and 2 bases from J; junction bases left unmatched: 10. CDR3 in amino acids: CASRRRQGMGNQPQHF. For the CDR3, the DNA is TGTGCCAGCAGGCGTAGACAGGGTATGGGCAATCAGCCCCAGCATTTT. Together with reference TRBV28 and TRBJ1-5, the CDR3 gives the full variable domain: DVKVTQSSRYLVKRTGEKVFLECVQDMDHENMFWYRQDPGLGLRLIYFSYDVKMKEKGDIPEGYSVSREKKERFSLILESASTNQTSMYLCASRRRQGMGNQPQHFGDGTRLSIL.

The chain recombines TRBV9 with TRBJ2-7; 8 bases align to TRBD2. Per the germline V gene, CDR1 is SGDLS and CDR2 is YYNGEE. J lost 4 bases, V lost 0 bases, and 6 bases had no gene match. The CDR3 length is 15 residues. DNA of the CDR3: TGTGCCAGCAGCGTAGAGGCTAGCGGGTGGTACGAGCAGTACTTC. This codes for CASSVEASGWYEQYF.

In its sample, this clone was seen a few times. The genes are TRBV27 and TRBJ2-1; maybe TRBD2 (7 bases). From germline, CDR1 is MNHEY and CDR2 SMNVEV (reference sequence). This CDR3 is built from 15 residues. V lost 6 bases, J lost 6 bases, and 18 bases lay in between. CDR3: CASSYSGGRINEQFF. CDR3 nucleotide sequence: TGTGCCAGCAGCTACTCCGGGGGGCGGATCAATGAGCAGTTCTTC.

The chain carries TRBV7-2 and TRBJ2-7; 10 nucleotides line up with TRBD1. After removal of 5 bases from V and 2 bases from J, the junction contained 9 bases not matched to a gene. The CDR3 has 16 residues. The germline CDR1 and CDR2 sequences are SGHTA and FQGNSA. For the CDR3, the DNA is TGTGCCAGCAGCCCTCTGGGACAGGGGTGGACCTACGAGCAGTACTTC. Protein product: CASSPLGQGWTYEQYF.

CDR3 amino acids: CAWKGVGGTEAFF. DNA for the CDR3: TGTGCCTGGAAGGGAGTTGGAGGAACTGAAGCTTTCTTT. V and J are TRBV30 and TRBJ1-1; D is unclear. V lost 4 bases and J lost 5, with 14 bases in between. Looked up from germline, CDR1 is GTSNPN and CDR2 is SVGIG (reference sequence). The CDR3 covers 13 residues.

The chain combines TRBV11-2 with TRBJ1-6, with TRBD1 matching over 8 bases. CDR3 length equals 15 residues. Germline CDR1 and CDR2: SGHAT and FQNNGV. Unmatched junction bases numbered 9, after V lost 5 bases and J lost 9 bases. Here the CDR3 DNA reads TGTGCCAGCAGCCCTAGGGACAGGCGGAGTTCACCCCTCCACTTT. This encodes CASSPRDRRSSPLHF.

The chain joins TRBV6-1 to TRBJ1-4, with 9 nucleotides matching TRBD1. Germline loops: CDR1 MNHNS, CDR2 SASEGT. Unmatched junction bases numbered 8, after V lost 2 bases and J lost 16 bases. This CDR3 is 13 amino acids long. The CDR3 bases are TGTGCCAGCAGTGAAAACCCCGGGACAGGGCCGTTTTTT. The encoded protein is CASSENPGTGPFF.

This clone has a handful of counts. The V and J genes are TRBV29-1 and TRBJ1-1, with 9 bases matching TRBD1. This CDR3 has 13 amino acids. The junction had 4 bases not matched to a gene; V was cut back by 5 bases and J by 3 bases. Germline V gene lookup returns CDR1 SQVTM and CDR2 ANQGSEA. CDR3 residues: CSVQRQGDTEAFF. As DNA, the CDR3 is TGCAGCGTTCAGAGACAGGGGGACACTGAAGCTTTCTTT.

V is TRBV5-1 and J is TRBJ1-6, with TRBD1 matching 8 bases. The ends lost 0 bases at V and 10 bases at J; junction bases unmatched: 6. Germline values: CDR1 SGHRS, CDR2 YFSETQ. CDR3 size: 15 residues. CDR3: CASSLEQGVRSPLHF. CDR3 nucleotides: TGCGCCAGCAGCTTGGAACAGGGGGTCCGCTCACCCCTCCACTTT.